A selection of T cell receptor beta chains follows, all from one sample in a study of PD-1 blockade in classical Hodgkin lymphoma. This table comes from immunoSEQ multiplex PCR, and its TCRdb copy is limited to in-frame clones, with some not included. The sample lists 15,000 to 20,000 clones; about 68% were seen once. Specimen: CD4+ T cells from blood, collected before the fourth cycle of nivolumab. These receptors were taken from a human donor with classical Hodgkin lymphoma. Each CDR3 is given with its conserved first and last residue. A D gene is named only where the DNA matches it firmly. Size tells how often a clone was seen (once, few, many) or the class of an expanded clone, and some rows leave it out.

J gene	clone size	D gene	V gene	CDR3 DNA	CDR3 protein
TRBJ2-5	NA	NA	TRBV5-4	TGTGCCAGCAGCTTGGCATTGGGTGAGACCCAGTACTTC	CASSLALGETQYF
TRBJ1-4	NA	NA	TRBV5-6	TGTGCCAGCAGCTGGTGGGACGCCGGTGAAGGAAAACTGTTTTTT	CASSWWDAGEGKLFF
TRBJ2-5	NA	TRBD1	TRBV7-9	TGTGCCAGCAGCGGACAGGGTCGGGAGACCCAGTACTTC	CASSGQGRETQYF
TRBJ2-3	NA	TRBD1	TRBV5-1	TGCGCCAGCAGCTACGAGCAAGGACAGGGGCCCGAAACTAGCACAGATACGCAGTATTTT	CASSYEQGQGPETSTDTQYF
TRBJ1-2	NA	NA	TRBV6-1	TGTGCCAGCAGTGGCCTCCTACCTGGCTATGGCTACACCTTC	CASSGLLPGYGYTF
TRBJ1-2	few	TRBD1	TRBV2	TGTGCCAGCCCTAGGCGACAGGGCCACTATGGCTACACCTTC	CASPRRQGHYGYTF
TRBJ2-5	NA	TRBD2	TRBV13	TGTGCCAGCAGCTCAATCCGACTAGCGGGTAGTCAAGAGACCCAGTACTTC	CASSSIRLAGSQETQYF
TRBJ2-7	NA	TRBD2	TRBV7-9	TGTGCCAGCAGCCGACTAGCGGGGGCCTACGAGCAGTACTTC	CASSRLAGAYEQYF
TRBJ2-5	NA	TRBD2	TRBV19	TGTGCCAGTAGTCCGTCGGGACTACAAGAGACCCAGTACTTC	CASSPSGLQETQYF
TRBJ1-1	NA	NA	TRBV4-2	TGTGCCAGCAGCCAAGTTTCAGGGATCATGAACACTGAAGCTTTCTTT	CASSQVSGIMNTEAFF
TRBJ1-3	NA	TRBD1	TRBV9	TGTGCCAGCAGCCCTAGACAGGGGGCAAGTAACACCATATATTTT	CASSPRQGASNTIYF
TRBJ2-7	few	TRBD2	TRBV27	TGTGCCAGCAGTTTCTCAGCGGGAGGTGCCTACGAGCAGTACTTC	CASSFSAGGAYEQYF
TRBJ1-1	NA	TRBD1	TRBV6-1	TGTGCCAGCAGTGAAGGACCGGGACAGGGGGAAGCTTTCTTT	CASSEGPGQGEAFF
TRBJ1-5	NA	TRBD1	TRBV7-9	TGTGCCAGCAGCCCTCACCTAGGGACAGACAATCAGCCCCAGCATTTT	CASSPHLGTDNQPQHF
TRBJ2-1	few	NA	TRBV4-3	TGCGCCAGCAGCCAAAGAACCCCCCACTCTGCGGCCGGCGGCAATGAGCAGTTCTTC	CASSQRTPHSAAGGNEQFF
TRBJ2-6	NA	NA	TRBV11-2	TGTGCCAGCAGCCCCAAACGGACACTTTACTCTGGGGCCAACGTCCTGACTTTC	CASSPKRTLYSGANVLTF
TRBJ2-3	NA	TRBD2	TRBV28	TGTGCCAGCAGTTTTTCACTTAGCGGGGCTAGCACAGATACGCAGTATTTT	CASSFSLSGASTDTQYF
TRBJ1-3	once	NA	TRBV4-3	TGCGCCAGCAGCCAAGATACGGGGGGCCCTGGAAACACCATATATTTT	CASSQDTGGPGNTIYF
TRBJ1-5	NA	NA	TRBV6-6	TGTGCCAGCAGTTCCACCGGGCGTCAAGGCAATCAGCCCCAGCATTTT	CASSSTGRQGNQPQHF
TRBJ2-7	NA	TRBD1	TRBV7-2	TGTGCCAGCAGCCTGGGACAGGGTCACAACGAGCAGTACTTC	CASSLGQGHNEQYF
TRBJ2-7	NA	TRBD2	TRBV5-1	TGCGCCAGCAGCTTCGGACTAGCGGGGGGAGTAAGCTCCTACGAGCAGTACTTC	CASSFGLAGGVSSYEQYF
TRBJ2-2	NA	NA	TRBV5-1	TGCGCCAGCAGCCTACGCCAGGGACCTGAACCGACTTCGAACACCGGGGAGCTGTTTTTT	CASSLRQGPEPTSNTGELFF
TRBJ1-1	few	NA	TRBV6-5	TGTGCCAGCAGTTATACAGAGAACACTGAAGCTTTCTTT	CASSYTENTEAFF
TRBJ1-1	NA	TRBD1	TRBV2	TGTGCCAGCAGGCTAGCTGGACAGGGCACTGAAGCTTTCTTT	CASRLAGQGTEAFF
TRBJ2-2	NA	TRBD2	TRBV10-1	TGCGCCAGCAGTGAGACTAGCGGGGGAGGCACCGGGGAGCTGTTTTTT	CASSETSGGGTGELFF
TRBJ1-2	NA	NA	TRBV9	TGTGCCAGCAGCGTAGACCCAGATATTAACTATGGCTACACCTTC	CASSVDPDINYGYTF